This TCR beta chain was identified during a study of OX40 agonist ivuxolimab in advanced cancers. In the study overall: Hepatocellular carcinoma, melanoma, renal cell or head and neck cancer occurred in dose-escalation patients.

TCRdb keeps only in-frame clones here, not all; method: immunoSEQ multiplex PCR. The profile shows 75,000 to 95,000 clones, around 89% of them singletons. The germline gives CDR1 SNHLY, CDR2 FYNNEI. The CDR3 has 13 amino acids. V gave up 4 bases and J gave up 4 bases, with 10 bases separating them. Sequencing used CD4+ or CD8+ T cells sorted from blood, obtained in a trial of the OX40 agonist ivuxolimab. The V gene is TRBV2, the J gene TRBJ1-1, with a possible D match to TRBD1 (5 bases). The source of this sequence is an adult with an advanced solid tumor such as melanoma, head and neck, liver or kidney cancer. The CDR3 DNA is TGTGCCAGCAGTGTGCCTAGGGGCACTGAAGCTTTCTTT. Its translation: CASSVPRGTEAFF. The entire variable domain, with the rest obtained from reference TRBV2 and TRBJ1-1, is as follows: EPEVTQTPSHQVTQMGQEVILRCVPISNHLYFYWYRQILGQKVEFLVSFYNNEISEKSEIFDDQFSVERPDGSNFTLKIRSTKLEDSAMYFCASSVPRGTEAFFGQGTRLTVV.